This T cell receptor (beta chain) was identified during a study of T cell responses to AZD1222 COVID-19 vaccine. V was trimmed by 0 bases and J by 5 bases, leaving 5 bases between them. Germline lookup yields CDR1 KGHDR and CDR2 SFDVKD. The CDR3 is made up of 13 amino acids. Some clones are missing from TCRdb's copy, which holds only in-frame ones; the method was immunoSEQ multiplex PCR. The data show around 100,000 clones, with roughly nine tenths seen just once and 1.8% held by the top ten. The TCR was taken from an adult in good health. The chain couples TRBV24-1 to TRBJ2-3; D is possibly TRBD1 or TRBD2 (5 bases each). Specimen: peripheral blood, collected on day 0 of AZD1222 vaccination. CDR3 region: CATSDLGGDTQYF. As DNA, the CDR3 is TGTGCCACCAGTGATTTGGGGGGAGATACGCAGTATTTT.